This T cell receptor beta chain derives from a study of CD8 T cells in Susac syndrome. J gave up 5 bases and V 4 bases, and 7 bases lay outside the gene matches. The CDR3 extends over 15 amino acids. Germline assignment: CDR1 SGHDT and CDR2 YYEEEE. Reverse transcription of 0.5 to 1 ug RNA used random hexamers. TCRdb itself ran the immunoSEQ multiplex PCR reads through MiXCR, one entry per CDR3 protein. The repertoire holds about 140,000 distinct CDR3 sequences, with 85% to 95% as singletons. The V gene is TRBV5-6, the J gene TRBJ2-1; TRBD1 matches 9 bases. The sample taken for sequencing was CD4+ T cells from PBMCs. The receptor comes from a human donor with multiple sclerosis. The CDR3 sequence: CASSNSGQGNNEQFF. CDR3 in DNA: TGTGCCAGCAGCAACTCGGGACAGGGAAACAATGAGCAGTTCTTC.